This T cell receptor beta chain was documented in a study of T cell responses to AZD1222 COVID-19 vaccine. Across the whole study: Pooling covered second doses at about 4 or about 12 weeks. Study outcomes and limitations: Spike was spanned by vaccine-associated CD4 TCRs, which were dominant at 160-218 and 743-854.

CDR1 and CDR2 from the germline V gene are MDHEN and SYDVKM. Trimming took 6 bases from V and 9 from J, leaving 11 bases between them. The CDR3 is made up of 11 amino acids. TCRdb's table, derived via immunoSEQ multiplex PCR, lists solely in-frame clones and lacks some. The data show more than 65,000 clones, 60% to 80% seen once. Worth noting for this clone: Its target is unknown.

The TCR sequence derives from an adult in good health. The sequences come from peripheral blood, collected on day 0 of AZD1222 vaccination. The chain recombines TRBV28 with TRBJ2-5; D remains ambiguous. CDR3 residues: CASSSRVAQYF. Written as DNA, the CDR3 is TGTGCCAGCAGCTCTCGGGTGGCCCAGTACTTC.